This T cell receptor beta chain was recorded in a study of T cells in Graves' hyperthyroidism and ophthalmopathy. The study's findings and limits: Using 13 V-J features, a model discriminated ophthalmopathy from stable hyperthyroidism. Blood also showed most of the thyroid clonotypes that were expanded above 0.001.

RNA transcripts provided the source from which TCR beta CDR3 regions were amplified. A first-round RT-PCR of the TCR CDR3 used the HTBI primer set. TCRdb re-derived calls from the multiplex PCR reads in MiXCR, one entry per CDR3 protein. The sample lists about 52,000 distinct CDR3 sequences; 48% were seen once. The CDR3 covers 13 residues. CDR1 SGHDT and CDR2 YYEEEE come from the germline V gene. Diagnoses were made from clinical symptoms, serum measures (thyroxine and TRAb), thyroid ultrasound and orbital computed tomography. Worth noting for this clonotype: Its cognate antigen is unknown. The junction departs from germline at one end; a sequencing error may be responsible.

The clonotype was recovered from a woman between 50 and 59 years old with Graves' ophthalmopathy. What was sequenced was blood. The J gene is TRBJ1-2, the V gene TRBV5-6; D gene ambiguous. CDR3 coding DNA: TGTGTCAGCAGCCTGGACCGAATCTATGGCTACACCTTC. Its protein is CVSSLDRIYGYTF.